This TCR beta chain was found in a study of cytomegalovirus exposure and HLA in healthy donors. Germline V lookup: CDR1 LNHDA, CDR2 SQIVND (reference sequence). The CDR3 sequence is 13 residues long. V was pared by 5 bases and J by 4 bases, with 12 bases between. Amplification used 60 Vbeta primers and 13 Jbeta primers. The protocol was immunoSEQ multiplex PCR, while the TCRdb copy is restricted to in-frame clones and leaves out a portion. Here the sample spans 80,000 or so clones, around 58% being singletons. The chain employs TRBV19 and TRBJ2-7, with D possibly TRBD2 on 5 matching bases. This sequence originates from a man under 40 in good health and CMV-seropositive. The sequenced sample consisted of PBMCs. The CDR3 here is CASSPTREYEQYF. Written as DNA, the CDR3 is TGTGCCAGTAGTCCAACTAGAGAATACGAGCAGTACTTC.